The 5 T cell receptor beta chains below come from one sample, sequenced in a study of cytomegalovirus exposure and HLA in healthy donors. Libraries were prepared by immunoSEQ multiplex PCR; TCRdb keeps only in-frame clonotypes and omits some of them. The data show approximately 280,000 clones, with approximately 86% seen just once and 0.95% to 1.1% held by the top ten. Specimen: PBMCs. All receptors come from a woman between 18 and 30 years old in good health and CMV-seronegative.

The chain couples TRBV6-5 to TRBJ1-6; D call uncertain. V was trimmed by 5 bases and J by 8 bases, leaving 10 bases between them. CDR1 and CDR2 (germline): MNHEY, SVGAGI. There are 13 residues in the CDR3. In nucleotides, the CDR3 is TGTGCCAGCAGTCCACAATCCTATTCACCCCTCCACTTT. As protein: CASSPQSYSPLHF.

As to this clone: One junction end disagrees with the germline gene, perhaps due to a read error. The V call is TRBV9, the J call TRBJ1-5, with 8 bases matching TRBD1. The CDR3 is 13 residues long. From germline, CDR1 is SGDLS and CDR2 YYNGEE. Here the CDR3 DNA reads TGTGCCACCAGCAGGGGGCTATCTCAGCCCCAGCATTTT. It translates to CATSRGLSQPQHF.

CDR3 amino acids: CASSRRRLSGNTIYF. DNA for the CDR3: TGTGCCAGCAGTCGCCGGCGGCTGTCTGGAAACACCATATATTTT. The chain employs TRBV6-5 and TRBJ1-3; D ambiguous. Germline V gene lookup returns CDR1 MNHEY and CDR2 SVGAGI. Trimming left V 5 bases short and J 1 base short, with 12 bases between. The CDR3 totals 15 residues.

V usage is TRBV29-1 and J usage is TRBJ2-3; 8 nucleotides align to TRBD1. The V gene end was trimmed by 5 bases and the J gene end by 2 bases; junction bases not matched to a gene: 6. CDR1 is SQVTM and CDR2 is ANQGSEA in the germline V gene. CDR3 length: 14 residues. The CDR3: CSVQGDRLTDTQYF. As DNA, the CDR3 is TGCAGCGTTCAGGGGGACAGGCTCACAGATACGCAGTATTTT.

A note on this clone: One junction end does not reproduce the germline sequence, and a read error may be involved. V and J are TRBV7-7 and TRBJ2-7; 9 nucleotides line up with TRBD1. Germline values: CDR1 SSHAT, CDR2 FNYEAQ (reference sequence). The CDR3 sequence is 16 residues long. The CDR3 here is CASTKTIRDRVLEQYF. The CDR3 nucleotides read TGTGCTAGCACCAAAACTATCCGGGACAGGGTTTTAGAGCAGTACTTC.